These T cell receptor beta chains were read from a single sample in a study of control samples from healthy donors and cancer patients. The assay was immunoSEQ multiplex PCR, and TCRdb's table has in-frame clones only and misses some. This sample yields under 65,000 clones, of which 80% to 90% are seen a single time; about 2.7% belongs to the top ten. The sample was PBMCs. These receptors originate from a woman aged 50 to 60 with lung cancer. The CDR3 runs from the conserved cysteine through the conserved F or W. The order of the fields is J gene, clone size, V gene, D gene, CDR3 DNA, CDR3 protein. D genes are given only for firm matches. Clone size, where shown, is once, few, many, or a class for clones that have expanded.

J gene: TRBJ1-2; clone size: .; V gene: TRBV7-2; D gene: TRBD1; CDR3 DNA: TGTGCCAGCAGCCTCGGACAGGGGGTTAATGGCTACACCTTC; CDR3 protein: CASSLGQGVNGYTF
J gene: TRBJ1-6; clone size: .; V gene: TRBV3-1/TRBV3-2; D gene: .; CDR3 DNA: TGTGCCAGCAGCCAAGCCGGGGCCGGTCGATCACCCCTCCACTTT; CDR3 protein: CASSQAGAGRSPLHF
J gene: TRBJ2-2; clone size: .; V gene: TRBV18; D gene: .; CDR3 DNA: TGTGCCAGCTCACCCCAGGGGACCGGGGAGCTGTTTTTT; CDR3 protein: CASSPQGTGELFF
J gene: TRBJ2-3; clone size: .; V gene: TRBV30; D gene: TRBD2; CDR3 DNA: TGTGCCTCTTCTAGCGGGGGGGCCGCAGATACGCAGTATTTT; CDR3 protein: CASSSGGAADTQYF
J gene: TRBJ2-7; clone size: once; V gene: TRBV4-3; D gene: TRBD1; CDR3 DNA: TGCGCCAGCAGCCGTTCGACAGGGGGCGAATACGAGCAGTACTTC; CDR3 protein: CASSRSTGGEYEQYF
J gene: TRBJ1-1; clone size: .; V gene: TRBV29-1; D gene: .; CDR3 DNA: TGCAGCGTTGGTATAGGGCTGAACACTGAAGCTTTCTTT; CDR3 protein: CSVGIGLNTEAFF
J gene: TRBJ1-1; clone size: .; V gene: TRBV11-3; D gene: TRBD1; CDR3 DNA: TGTGCCAGCAGCTTAATAGGGGACAGGAACACTGAAGCTTTCTTT; CDR3 protein: CASSLIGDRNTEAFF
J gene: TRBJ2-2; clone size: .; V gene: TRBV6-5; D gene: TRBD2; CDR3 DNA: TGTGCCAGCAGTTACTCCGGGACTAGCGGGGGCGGGGAGCTGTTTTTT; CDR3 protein: CASSYSGTSGGGELFF
J gene: TRBJ1-1; clone size: once; V gene: TRBV11-2; D gene: .; CDR3 DNA: TGTGCCAGCAGCCTACTTTGGGGCGGGAACACTGAAGCTTTCTTT; CDR3 protein: CASSLLWGGNTEAFF
J gene: TRBJ1-3; clone size: few; V gene: TRBV3-1/TRBV3-2; D gene: .; CDR3 DNA: TGTGCCAGCAGCCCCTCACAGGGAAACACCATATATTTT; CDR3 protein: CASSPSQGNTIYF
J gene: TRBJ1-1; clone size: .; V gene: TRBV28; D gene: TRBD1; CDR3 DNA: TGTGCCAGCAGTTCGACAGGGGGTTGGACTGAAGCTTTCTTT; CDR3 protein: CASSSTGGWTEAFF
J gene: TRBJ2-1; clone size: .; V gene: TRBV6-5; D gene: TRBD2; CDR3 DNA: TGTGCCAGCAAACTCACAACGGGGGGGTTCGGGCAGTTCTTC; CDR3 protein: CASKLTTGGFGQFF
J gene: TRBJ1-2; clone size: .; V gene: TRBV25-1; D gene: .; CDR3 DNA: TGTGCCAGCAGTGCTGGTGGGGGCTACACCTTC; CDR3 protein: CASSAGGGYTF
J gene: TRBJ1-6; clone size: .; V gene: TRBV7-9; D gene: .; CDR3 DNA: TGTGCCAGCAGCGCGGACGCAGGGGCGCGTAATTCACCCCTCCACTTT; CDR3 protein: CASSADAGARNSPLHF
J gene: TRBJ1-2; clone size: once; V gene: TRBV5-4; D gene: TRBD1; CDR3 DNA: TGTGCCAGCAGCCCAGGGGGCTCTAACTATGGCTACACCTTC; CDR3 protein: CASSPGGSNYGYTF
J gene: TRBJ2-1; clone size: .; V gene: TRBV7-9; D gene: TRBD2; CDR3 DNA: TGTGCCAGCAGCTTAGCCCTAGCGGGGGGCAATGAGCAGTTCTTC; CDR3 protein: CASSLALAGGNEQFF
J gene: TRBJ1-2; clone size: .; V gene: TRBV6-5; D gene: .; CDR3 DNA: TGTGCCAGCAGTTACGGAAGGGAGGGGGTGTATGGCTACACCTTC; CDR3 protein: CASSYGREGVYGYTF
J gene: TRBJ1-1; clone size: few; V gene: TRBV6-2/TRBV6-3; D gene: .; CDR3 DNA: TGTGCCAGCAGTTTCGGCGGGGCCAGCACTGAAGCTTTCTTT; CDR3 protein: CASSFGGASTEAFF
J gene: TRBJ1-1; clone size: .; V gene: TRBV2; D gene: .; CDR3 DNA: TGTGCCAGCAGTGTTCAGGGGAACACTGAAGCTTTCTTT; CDR3 protein: CASSVQGNTEAFF
J gene: TRBJ2-5; clone size: .; V gene: TRBV5-5; D gene: .; CDR3 DNA: TGTGCCAGCAGCAACCCGACAGGTTCCCAAGAGACCCAGTACTTC; CDR3 protein: CASSNPTGSQETQYF
J gene: TRBJ1-1; clone size: .; V gene: TRBV30; D gene: .; CDR3 DNA: TGTGCCTGGAGTGTAACCGGGTATGAAGCTTTCTTT; CDR3 protein: CAWSVTGYEAFF
J gene: TRBJ1-4; clone size: .; V gene: TRBV11-2; D gene: .; CDR3 DNA: TGTGCCAGCGGCCCTTCCTCGGGGGATGAAAAACTGTTTTTT; CDR3 protein: CASGPSSGDEKLFF
J gene: TRBJ1-1; clone size: once; V gene: TRBV15; D gene: .; CDR3 DNA: TGTGCCACCAGCAGGGTGGGGGACACTGAAGCTTTCTTT; CDR3 protein: CATSRVGDTEAFF
J gene: TRBJ1-1; clone size: .; V gene: TRBV7-2; D gene: TRBD1; CDR3 DNA: TGTGCCAGCAGCTTAGGGACAGGGTATACTGAAGCTTTCTTT; CDR3 protein: CASSLGTGYTEAFF
J gene: TRBJ1-1; clone size: .; V gene: TRBV28; D gene: .; CDR3 DNA: TGTGCCAGCAGTTTCCGAGGGGCTGGCACTGAAGCTTTCTTT; CDR3 protein: CASSFRGAGTEAFF
J gene: TRBJ1-1; clone size: .; V gene: TRBV19; D gene: .; CDR3 DNA: TGTGCCAGTAGTATAGGGACTGGTCGGAGCACTGAAGCTTTCTTT; CDR3 protein: CASSIGTGRSTEAFF
J gene: TRBJ1-5; clone size: .; V gene: TRBV7-2; D gene: .; CDR3 DNA: TGTGCCAGCAGCACAAAATCAGGGGACAATCAGCCCCAGCATTTT; CDR3 protein: CASSTKSGDNQPQHF
J gene: TRBJ1-1; clone size: .; V gene: TRBV5-6; D gene: .; CDR3 DNA: TGTGCCAGCAGTTTCTCGAACACTGAAGCTTTCTTT; CDR3 protein: CASSFSNTEAFF
J gene: TRBJ2-3; clone size: .; V gene: TRBV7-9; D gene: .; CDR3 DNA: TGTGCCAGCAGCTTAAGAGCAGATACGCAGTATTTT; CDR3 protein: CASSLRADTQYF
J gene: TRBJ1-1; clone size: .; V gene: TRBV5-1; D gene: .; CDR3 DNA: TGCGCCAGCACCTCCCGGACCGAGAACACTGAAGCTTTCTTT; CDR3 protein: CASTSRTENTEAFF
J gene: TRBJ2-3; clone size: .; V gene: TRBV24-1; D gene: TRBD2; CDR3 DNA: TGTGCCACCAGTGACAAAGCCCCGACTAGCGGGGGTTCCACAGATACGCAGTATTTT; CDR3 protein: CATSDKAPTSGGSTDTQYF
J gene: TRBJ1-2; clone size: .; V gene: TRBV20-1; D gene: .; CDR3 DNA: TGCAGTGCTGGGAGGGTGGATGGCTACACCTTC; CDR3 protein: CSAGRVDGYTF
J gene: TRBJ1-2; clone size: .; V gene: TRBV6-2/TRBV6-3; D gene: .; CDR3 DNA: TGTGCCAGCAGTTACAAACAAGAGTATGGCTACACCTTC; CDR3 protein: CASSYKQEYGYTF
J gene: TRBJ1-1; clone size: .; V gene: TRBV7-8; D gene: TRBD1; CDR3 DNA: TGTGCCAGCAGCTTAGGCGGGACAGGGTACACTGAAGCTTTCTTT; CDR3 protein: CASSLGGTGYTEAFF
J gene: TRBJ1-1; clone size: .; V gene: TRBV15; D gene: .; CDR3 DNA: TGTGCCACCAGCAGAGATTCGGCAGGGGTGAACACTGAAGCTTTCTTT; CDR3 protein: CATSRDSAGVNTEAFF
J gene: TRBJ2-2; clone size: once; V gene: TRBV6-4; D gene: TRBD1; CDR3 DNA: TGTGCCAGCAGACAGGGGTGGAACACCGGGGAGCTGTTTTTT; CDR3 protein: CASRQGWNTGELFF
J gene: TRBJ1-2; clone size: .; V gene: TRBV6-6; D gene: TRBD1; CDR3 DNA: TGTGCCAGCAGCCCGGGACAGAACTATGGCTACACCTTC; CDR3 protein: CASSPGQNYGYTF
J gene: TRBJ1-1; clone size: once; V gene: TRBV27; D gene: TRBD1; CDR3 DNA: TGTGCCAGCAGTTTACGCGGGACAGACACTGAAGCTTTCTTT; CDR3 protein: CASSLRGTDTEAFF
J gene: TRBJ1-2; clone size: .; V gene: TRBV3-1/TRBV3-2; D gene: .; CDR3 DNA: TGTGCCAGCAGCCAAGACAGGGCCCTGTCCTTC; CDR3 protein: CASSQDRALSF
J gene: TRBJ1-2; clone size: .; V gene: TRBV19; D gene: TRBD1; CDR3 DNA: TGTGCCAGTATGAGGACAGGGGAGACTGGCTACACCTTC; CDR3 protein: CASMRTGETGYTF
J gene: TRBJ1-3; clone size: .; V gene: TRBV6-5; D gene: .; CDR3 DNA: TGTGCCAGCAGTTTTGACGGTTTCTCTGGAAACACCATATATTTT; CDR3 protein: CASSFDGFSGNTIYF
J gene: TRBJ2-5; clone size: once; V gene: TRBV7-6; D gene: TRBD1; CDR3 DNA: TGTGCCAGCAGCAAAACTCCCGGGACAGGGAGGGAGACCCAGTACTTC; CDR3 protein: CASSKTPGTGRETQYF
J gene: TRBJ1-2; clone size: .; V gene: TRBV29-1; D gene: .; CDR3 DNA: TGCAGCGTTGAAGATCAGGCCAGAAACTATGGCTACACCTTC; CDR3 protein: CSVEDQARNYGYTF
J gene: TRBJ2-1; clone size: .; V gene: TRBV7-6; D gene: .; CDR3 DNA: TGTGCCAGCAGCTTAGTTGGGGTAAAGGATGAGCAGTTCTTC; CDR3 protein: CASSLVGVKDEQFF
J gene: TRBJ1-2; clone size: .; V gene: TRBV5-6; D gene: .; CDR3 DNA: TGTGCCAGCTGGCGCTTGGGAGGCGAAGGCTACACCTTC; CDR3 protein: CASWRLGGEGYTF